One and the same sample provided the 20 T cell receptor beta chains below, sequenced in a study of shared T cell receptors in the human thymus. Sequencing used immunoSEQ multiplex PCR; TCRdb keeps in-frame clones, though not all of them. The data show 600,000 to 900,000 clones, approximately 83% seen once. The same specimen was also included in a second study, on human thymus T cells.

Sequences were obtained from thymocytes. Every receptor here comes from a girl less than two years old with a congenital heart defect.

The rearrangement joins TRBV25-1 to TRBJ1-1; D ambiguous. V lost 2 bases, J lost 10 bases, and 17 bases lay in between. The CDR3 is made up of 14 amino acids. The germline CDR1 and CDR2 sequences are MGHDK and SYGVNS. CDR3 region: CASSEVGRPGIAFF. Here the CDR3 DNA reads TGTGCCAGCAGTGAAGTCGGCAGGCCGGGGATAGCTTTCTTT.

This chain connects TRBV5-4 to TRBJ2-7; 9 positions agree with TRBD1. Germline V gene lookup returns CDR1 SGHNT and CDR2 YYREEE (reference sequence). The CDR3 has 13 amino acids. V lost 0 bases to trimming and J lost 6 bases; unmatched junction nucleotides: 1. CDR3 bases: TGTGCCAGCAGCTTGGAGACAGGGGGCGAGCAGTACTTC. Its protein product is CASSLETGGEQYF. The full variable domain, in which reference TRBV5-4 and TRBJ2-7 provide the parts outside the CDR3, is ETGVTQSPTHLIKTRGQQVTLRCSSQSGHNTVSWYQQALGQGPQFIFQYYREEENGRGNFPPRFSGLQFPNYSSELNVNALELDDSALYLCASSLETGGEQYFGPGTRLTVT.

This chain uses TRBV2 with TRBJ2-4, with D perhaps TRBD2 (6 bases). CDR1 is SNHLY, CDR2 FYNNEI, per germline. The germline V and J ends were trimmed by 6 bases and 0 bases, with 15 bases remaining between them. The CDR3 extends over 16 amino acids. This CDR3 reads CASRTGLYVAKNIQYF. In nucleotides, the CDR3 is TGTGCCAGCAGGACGGGACTGTACGTAGCCAAAAACATTCAGTACTTC.

The table lists this clone with a few counts. The chain joins TRBV7-6 to TRBJ1-1; D might be TRBD1 (6 bases). Trimming took 1 base from V and 1 from J, leaving 10 bases between them. Germline CDR1 and CDR2: SGHVS and FNYEAQ. The CDR3 contains 15 residues. The CDR3 loop reads CASSLGDISNTEAFF. DNA of the CDR3: TGTGCCAGCAGCTTAGGGGACATTTCGAACACTGAAGCTTTCTTT.

V gene TRBV27 combines with J gene TRBJ2-7; D remains ambiguous. Germline CDR1 and CDR2: MNHEY and SMNVEV (reference sequence). The ends were cut back, 9 bases at V and 2 bases at J, with 20 bases in the middle. The CDR3 is 15 residues long. CDR3 bases: TGTGCCAGTTCTGACTTCCTCACGGCCGCCTACGAGCAGTACTTC. This codes for CASSDFLTAAYEQYF.

The chain employs TRBV5-6 and TRBJ2-2; 12 nucleotides align to TRBD2. Germline assignment: CDR1 SGHDT and CDR2 YYEEEE. The CDR3 has 18 residues. The junction had 9 bases not matched to a gene; V was cut back by 0 bases and J by 6 bases. CDR3 bases: TGTGCCAGCAGCTTGGATCTCGGACTAGCGGGGAGGGCCGGGGAGCTGTTTTTT. Encoded protein: CASSLDLGLAGRAGELFF.

This chain connects TRBV4-1 to TRBJ1-1, with 7 bases identical to TRBD1. This CDR3 has 14 residues. CDR1 and CDR2 (germline): MGHRA, YSYEKL. Germline trimming cut 5 bases from V and 1 base from J; bases unmatched to any gene: 4. CDR3 DNA sequence: TGCGCCAGCAGCGGACGACAGGGGAACACTGAAGCTTTCTTT. Amino acids: CASSGRQGNTEAFF.

This chain connects TRBV27 to TRBJ2-1; weak D call: TRBD2 (6 bases). The CDR3 spans 14 residues. The V gene lost 10 bases and the J gene lost 5 bases, with 18 bases spanning the gap. The germline V gene has CDR1 MNHEY and CDR2 SMNVEV (reference sequence). DNA for the CDR3: TGTGCCAACAACGGGGGTACTCTTAACAATGAGCAGTTCTTC. The encoded protein is CANNGGTLNNEQFF.

The J gene is TRBJ2-2, the V gene TRBV11-1; possibly TRBD1 for D (6 bases). The germline V gene has CDR1 SGHAT and CDR2 FQDESV (reference sequence). Trimming took 5 bases from V and 6 from J, leaving 13 bases between them. The CDR3 is 14 residues long. The CDR3 here is CASSAYRDSGELFF. CDR3 sequence (DNA): TGTGCCAGCAGCGCCTACAGGGATTCCGGGGAGCTGTTTTTT.

The J gene is TRBJ2-6, the V gene TRBV25-1; D may be TRBD2 (6 bases). Germline loops: CDR1 MGHDK, CDR2 SYGVNS. V lost 5 bases to trimming and J lost 1 base, with 18 bases between them. This CDR3 has 18 residues. The CDR3 region is CASSPTRGGGSGANVLTF. Written as DNA, the CDR3 is TGTGCCAGCAGTCCCACTCGGGGTGGGGGGTCTGGGGCCAACGTCCTGACTTTC.

The chain links TRBV4-1 to TRBJ2-7; 9 bases are a match to TRBD2. This CDR3 comprises 14 residues. Trimming cost V 4 bases and J 5 bases; bases outside gene matches: 6. CDR1 MGHRA and CDR2 YSYEKL come from the germline V gene. The DNA of the CDR3 is TGCGCCAGCAGCCTATTAGCGGGGGCGGACGAGCAGTACTTC. It encodes CASSLLAGADEQYF.

A single count supports this clone. The chain couples TRBV7-7 to TRBJ2-1; tentative D call: TRBD2 (6 bases). CDR3 length: 15 residues. V dropped 5 bases and J dropped 6 bases, with 17 bases sitting between them. The germline CDR1 and CDR2 sequences are SSHAT and FNYEAQ (reference sequence). Written as DNA, the CDR3 is TGTGCCAGCAGCCCGGTCCTGCGGGGTCCCAATGAGCAGTTCTTC. Translating gives CASSPVLRGPNEQFF. Full variable domain (missing parts from reference TRBV7-7 and TRBJ2-1): GAGVSQSPRYKVTKRGQDVTLRCDPISSHATLYWYQQALGQGPEFLTYFNYEAQPDKSGLPSDRFSAERPEGSISTLTIQRTEQRDSAMYRCASSPVLRGPNEQFFGPGTRLTVL.

The CDR3 here is CASRRRPQGDPLHF. As DNA, the CDR3 is TGTGCCAGCAGGAGGAGACCGCAGGGGGACCCCCTCCACTTT. V is TRBV6-4 and J is TRBJ1-6; 7 bases align to TRBD1. The length of the CDR3 is 14 residues. The germline V gene has CDR1 MRHNA and CDR2 SNTAGT. V lost 6 bases, J lost 13 bases, and 12 bases stayed unmatched.

This clone was seen a single time. The chain carries TRBV6-6 and TRBJ2-6; TRBD2 agrees at 7 bases. CDR1 is MNHNY and CDR2 is SVGAGI in the germline V gene (reference sequence). The CDR3 runs to 15 residues. The trim removed 11 bases at V and 4 bases at J, leaving 11 bases unmatched. CDR3 in DNA: TGTGCCGCTAACGGGAGGCACGCCGGGGCCAACGTCCTGACTTTC. It specifies CAANGRHAGANVLTF.

The chain couples TRBV4-3 to TRBJ1-6, with a tentative D call TRBD1 (5 bases). The CDR3 consists of 19 residues. Trimming took off 2 bases at V and 0 bases at J, with 17 bases between the two ends. CDR1 and CDR2 (germline): LGHNA, YSLEER. The CDR3 protein is CASSQQPRDRRSYNSPLHF. CDR3 DNA sequence: TGCGCCAGCAGCCAACAACCCAGGGATCGGCGCTCCTATAATTCACCCCTCCACTTT.

The chain recombines TRBV12-5 with TRBJ1-3; tentative D call: TRBD1 (6 bases). CDR1 is LGHNT and CDR2 is FRNRAP in the germline V gene. With 0 bases removed from V and 0 bases from J, the gap between germline ends came to 18 bases. CDR3 length equals 19 residues. CDR3 region: CASGLVIRDNTSSGNTIYF. In nucleotides, the CDR3 is TGTGCTAGTGGTTTGGTAATCCGGGACAACACTTCCTCTGGAAACACCATATATTTT.

V and J are TRBV28 and TRBJ1-2; D unresolved. CDR3 length: 17 residues. The germline V gene has CDR1 MDHEN and CDR2 SYDVKM. The ends were cut back, 2 bases at V and 4 bases at J, with 20 bases in the middle. The CDR3 sequence: CASSLMIASGEVYGYTF. The CDR3 DNA reads as TGTGCCAGCAGTTTAATGATCGCTAGCGGAGAGGTCTATGGCTACACCTTC.

The chain joins TRBV9 to TRBJ2-3; 9 nucleotides align to TRBD2. Germline V gene lookup returns CDR1 SGDLS and CDR2 YYNGEE. The CDR3 is made up of 16 amino acids. V lost 0 bases to trimming and J lost 6 bases; unmatched junction nucleotides: 8. The CDR3 DNA follows: TGTGCCAGCAGCGTAGTTGATAGCGGGGGCCGGGATACGCAGTATTTT. It encodes CASSVVDSGGRDTQYF.

The rearrangement links TRBV5-1 to TRBJ1-1; 10 positions agree with TRBD1. From germline, CDR1 is SGHRS and CDR2 YFSETQ. CDR3 length: 16 amino acids. The ends lost 4 bases at V and 1 base at J; junction bases unmatched: 7. CDR3 coding DNA: TGCGCCAGCAGCCCCGGGACAGGGGCAGCGAACACTGAAGCTTTCTTT. It codes for CASSPGTGAANTEAFF.

The chain employs TRBV10-2 and TRBJ1-5, with D possibly matching TRBD1 (6 bases). The length of the CDR3 is 14 residues. V was pared by 5 bases and J by 3 bases, with 11 bases between. CDR1 and CDR2 (germline): WSHSY, SAAADI. The CDR3 loop reads CASSFGQINQPQHF. The CDR3 DNA sequence: TGCGCCAGCAGTTTTGGACAGATCAATCAGCCCCAGCATTTT.